Below, 8 T cell receptor beta chains from the same sample are listed, as sequenced in a study of blood T cell repertoires in COVID-19. The table came from immunoSEQ multiplex PCR; TCRdb's copy has only in-frame clones and leaves some out. The sample has fewer than 400,000 clones, around nine tenths seen once; the top ten hold almost 4%. Sequences were obtained from PBMCs or T cells enriched from blood (not recorded which). These receptors originate from a young woman who had been exposed to COVID-19.

V is TRBV11-1 and J is TRBJ2-3; possibly TRBD1 for D (5 bases). Trimming stripped 2 bases from V and 1 base from J, with 7 bases between. CDR1 and CDR2 from the germline V gene are SGHAT and FQDESV (reference sequence). This CDR3 spans 14 amino acids. The chain's CDR3 is CASSLMTGTDTQYF. CDR3 bases: TGTGCCAGCAGCTTAATGACAGGCACAGATACGCAGTATTTT. Filled out from reference TRBV11-1 and TRBJ2-3, the complete variable domain reads EAEVAQSPRYKITEKSQAVAFWCDPISGHATLYWYRQILGQGPELLVQFQDESVVDDSQLPKDRFSAERLKGVDSTLKIQPAELGDSAMYLCASSLMTGTDTQYFGPGTRLTVL.

J is TRBJ2-7 and V is TRBV11-2, with TRBD2 as a possible D gene (6 bases). This CDR3 comprises 14 residues. The germline V and J ends were trimmed by 3 bases and 6 bases, with 15 bases remaining between them. The germline gives CDR1 SGHAT, CDR2 FQNNGV. CDR3: CASSFLGGDREQYF. In DNA, the CDR3 is TGTGCCAGCAGCTTTTTGGGGGGAGACCGCGAGCAGTACTTC.

V usage is TRBV12-3 or TRBV12-4 and J usage is TRBJ1-1; TRBD1 might be the D (6 bases). The CDR3 loop spans 11 amino acids. V was shortened by 10 bases and J by 6 bases, with 12 bases between the two germline ends. CDR3 bases: TGTGCCACCGGGAGGGGGGCTGAAGCTTTCTTT. It specifies CATGRGAEAFF.

The chain carries TRBV27 and TRBJ2-7, with a tentative D call TRBD1 (6 bases). There are 16 residues in the CDR3. The V end lost 0 bases, the J end lost 3 bases, and 15 bases lay between the germline ends. Germline V gene data show CDR1 as MNHEY and CDR2 as SMNVEV (reference sequence). The CDR3 here is CASSLSRGTGHYEQYF. The CDR3 coding sequence is TGTGCCAGCAGTTTATCAAGGGGGACGGGCCACTACGAGCAGTACTTC.

The chain carries TRBV13 and TRBJ1-4, with D possibly matching TRBD1 (5 bases). Germline CDR1 reads PRHDT; CDR2 reads FYEKMQ (reference sequence). V was shortened by 7 bases and J by 4 bases, with 13 bases between the two germline ends. The CDR3 extends over 14 amino acids. The CDR3 DNA reads TGTGCCAGCACCCTCCGGGGGATTAATGAAAAACTGTTTTTT. Amino acids: CASTLRGINEKLFF.

V and J are TRBV7-3 and TRBJ2-1, with TRBD1 identical over 8 bases. The germline gives CDR1 SGHTA, CDR2 FQGTGA. The CDR3 is made up of 14 amino acids. V gave up 5 bases and J gave up 7 bases; unmatched junction bases: 7. As DNA, the CDR3 is TGTGCCAGCAGCCCGAGGACAGGGTATAATGAGCAGTTCTTC. It codes for CASSPRTGYNEQFF.

The rearrangement uses TRBV2 and TRBJ1-2; D is unclear. Trimming took 6 bases from V and 8 from J, leaving 16 bases between them. The CDR3 is 13 residues long. The germline V gene has CDR1 SNHLY and CDR2 FYNNEI. In DNA form, the CDR3 reads TGTGCCAGCAGAGAAACAAGCGCGAACGGCTACACCTTC. Translated, it gives CASRETSANGYTF.

The rearrangement links TRBV5-1 to TRBJ1-2; TRBD1 matches at 9 bases. The V segment lost 4 bases and the J segment 6 bases; nucleotides outside the gene matches: 7. The CDR3 length is 14 residues. CDR1 SGHRS and CDR2 YFSETQ come from the germline V gene. The CDR3 reads CASSIYGQGHGYTF. CDR3 sequence (DNA): TGCGCCAGCAGCATATATGGACAGGGGCATGGCTACACCTTC. The full variable domain, its missing parts supplied by reference TRBV5-1 and TRBJ1-2, is KAGVTQTPRYLIKTRGQQVTLSCSPISGHRSVSWYQQTPGQGLQFLFEYFSETQRNKGNFPGRFSGRQFSNSRSEMNVSTLELGDSALYLCASSIYGQGHGYTFGSGTRLTVV.